This T cell receptor (beta chain) was recovered during a study of T cells after somatic rescue of genetic block. The table came from immunoSEQ multiplex PCR; TCRdb's copy has only in-frame clones and leaves some out. The sample carries tens of thousands of clones, around 96% recorded once. Deletions cut 5 bases from V and 2 bases from J, with 9 bases between. This CDR3 contains 13 residues. The germline CDR1 and CDR2 sequences are SEHNR and FQNEAQ (reference sequence). The TCR comes from a child younger than two. V is TRBV7-9 and J is TRBJ1-1, with a tentative D call TRBD1 (6 bases). What was sequenced was peripheral blood mononuclear cells (PBMCs). The CDR3 loop reads CASSIQGNTEAFF. The CDR3 bases are TGTGCCAGCAGCATACAGGGTAACACTGAAGCTTTCTTT.